This TCR beta chain was recovered during a study of CD8+CD57+ T cells in acquired aplastic anemia. This CDR3 is 15 amino acids long. CDR1 is LNHDA, CDR2 SQIVND, per germline (reference sequence). V shed 7 bases, J shed 7 bases, and the junction held 12 bases outside the gene matches. TCR beta VDJ and CDR3 were profiled, and genomic DNA was the template. TCRdb re-derived calls from the reads in MiXCR, one entry per CDR3 protein. The top ten hold 2.5% to 3% of the sample, which has 100,000 to 150,000 distinct CDR3 sequences, 40% to 60% seen once. The clonotype was recovered from a human donor in good health, serving as a control. Sequencing was carried out using sorted CD4+, CD8+, or CD8+CD57+ T cells (not recorded which) from PBMCs. The gene calls are TRBV19 and TRBJ2-1, with 8 bases aligning to TRBD2. The chain's CDR3 is CASTLASGSGNEQFF. The CDR3 DNA reads as TGTGCCAGTACTCTAGCTAGCGGGTCGGGAAATGAGCAGTTCTTC. The variable domain in full, with the rest retrieved from reference TRBV19 and TRBJ2-1, is DGGITQSPKYLFRKEGQNVTLSCEQNLNHDAMYWYRQDPGQGLRLIYYSQIVNDFQKGDIAEGYSVSREKKESFPLTVTSAQKNPTAFYLCASTLASGSGNEQFFGPGTRLTVL.